Below are 26 T cell receptor beta chains sequenced from a single sample in a study of T cells in Graves' hyperthyroidism and ophthalmopathy. Amplified regions were TCR beta CDR3 sequences from RNA transcripts. In the first-round RT-PCR of the TCR CDR3, the HTBI primer set was used. In TCRdb, the multiplex PCR reads were re-called with MiXCR into one record per CDR3 protein. The sample contains hundreds of thousands of distinct CDR3 sequences, 15% to 20% of which appear only once. Source material: blood. All receptors derive from a woman aged 18-29 years with Graves' hyperthyroidism.

The sample holds many counts of this clonotype. This sequence joins TRBV30 and TRBJ1-2, with 7 nucleotides matching TRBD1. The CDR3 is 16 amino acids. The germline CDR1 and CDR2 sequences are GTSNPN and SVGIG (reference sequence). Trimming at V came to 2 bases and at J to 4 bases, leaving 13 bases not matched to a gene. The CDR3 spells CAWSSKGAARGYGYTF. In nucleotides, the CDR3 is TGTGCCTGGAGTTCGAAGGGGGCGGCGAGGGGCTATGGCTACACCTTC.

This clonotype has a handful of counts. This chain connects TRBV11-2 to TRBJ1-2; tentatively, D is TRBD1 (5 bases). V was shortened by 2 bases and J by 4 bases, with 26 bases between the two germline ends. Per germline, CDR1 SGHAT and CDR2 FQNNGV. This CDR3 region has 19 residues. In DNA form, the CDR3 reads TGTGCCAGCAGCTTACTTTCAGTTCGTGGGGGACCATTTAGCTATGGCTACACCTTC. This codes for CASSLLSVRGGPFSYGYTF. Looking up the rest from reference TRBV11-2 and TRBJ1-2 gives the full variable domain: EAGVAQSPRYKIIEKRQSVAFWCNPISGHATLYWYQQILGQGPKLLIQFQNNGVVDDSQLPKDRFSAERLKGVDSTLKIQPAKLEDSAVYLCASSLLSVRGGPFSYGYTFGSGTRLTVV.

V and J are TRBV18 and TRBJ1-3; 8 bases are shared with TRBD1. V lost 9 bases, J lost 0 bases, and 1 base stayed unmatched. CDR3 length: 13 residues. Germline V gene data show CDR1 as KGHSH and CDR2 as LQKENI. In DNA, the CDR3 is TGTGCCAGTGGACAGGGCTCTGGAAACACCATATATTTT. Protein sequence: CASGQGSGNTIYF. The whole variable domain, remainder taken from reference TRBV18 and TRBJ1-3, is NAGVMQNPRHLVRRRGQEARLRCSPMKGHSHVYWYRQLPEEGLKFMVYLQKENIIDESGMPKERFSAEFPKEGPSILRIQQVVRGDSAAYFCASGQGSGNTIYFGEGSWLTVV.

This clonotype was detected ten times or more. The J gene is TRBJ2-5, the V gene TRBV5-6, with D maybe TRBD1 (5 bases). The germline gives CDR1 SGHDT, CDR2 YYEEEE. V was clipped by 0 bases and J by 3 bases, with 12 bases between them. The CDR3 sequence is 15 residues long. The DNA for the CDR3 is TGTGCCAGCAGCTTGGATCAGGGATTAGAAGAGACCCAGTACTTC. Its protein product is CASSLDQGLEETQYF.

Ten or more counts support this clonotype. The chain employs TRBV5-1 and TRBJ1-1; tentative D call: TRBD1 (5 bases). Per germline, CDR1 SGHRS and CDR2 YFSETQ. This CDR3 spans 15 amino acids. V lost 0 bases and J lost 3, with 12 bases in between. The DNA for the CDR3 is TGCGCCAGCAGCTTGGCCGAGGGGCGCCACACTGAAGCTTTCTTT. Protein product: CASSLAEGRHTEAFF.

This clonotype was seen repeatedly, ten times or more. The chain employs TRBV20-1 and TRBJ1-2, with TRBD1 matching over 7 bases. The trim removed 2 bases at V and 8 bases at J, leaving 8 bases unmatched. This CDR3 contains 13 residues. Per germline, CDR1 DFQATT and CDR2 SNEGSKA (reference sequence). The CDR3 bases are TGCAGTGCTAGACCAGGGGGTCTATGGGGCTACACCTTC. Its protein is CSARPGGLWGYTF.

In regard to this clonotype: In this CDR3 the conserved last residue, phenylalanine or tryptophan, is missing, so a read error is likely. This rearrangement joins TRBV11-3 to TRBJ2-7; no firm D call. The CDR3 has 14 amino acids. Trimming removed 1 base from V and 0 bases from J, with 7 bases in between. CDR1 is SGHNT and CDR2 is YENEEA in the germline V gene. This CDR3 reads CASSLGGSSYEQYY. The CDR3 nucleotides are TGTGCCAGCAGCTTAGGCGGAAGCTCCTACGAGCAGTACTAC.

This clonotype was detected many times. V gene TRBV12-3 or TRBV12-4 combines with J gene TRBJ2-5; D may be TRBD1 (5 bases). Deletions cut 8 bases from V and 5 bases from J, with 12 bases between. The CDR3 is made up of 12 amino acids. Written as DNA, the CDR3 is TGTGCCAGCGCCCTAGGGGTCGAGACCCAGTACTTC. Translated, it gives CASALGVETQYF.

This clonotype was recorded many times. The rearrangement joins TRBV10-3 to TRBJ1-1, with D tentatively TRBD1 (6 bases). This CDR3 comprises 15 residues. V gave up 2 bases and J gave up 1 base, with 11 bases separating them. The germline V gene has CDR1 ENHRY and CDR2 SYGVKD. The CDR3 DNA reads as TGTGCCATCAGTGAGCGTGGACAGCCGAACACTGAAGCTTTCTTT. Protein: CAISERGQPNTEAFF.

There are many counts of this clonotype. The chain uses TRBV5-5 and TRBJ2-5; no reliable D call. Germline V gene data show CDR1 as SGHKS and CDR2 as YYEKEE (reference sequence). This CDR3 has 13 residues. Trimming removed 0 bases from V and 7 bases from J, with 10 bases in between. The CDR3, as DNA: TGTGCCAGCAGCTTGGAAGGGATCGGGACCCAGTACTTC. Translated, it gives CASSLEGIGTQYF.

The V gene is TRBV20-1, the J gene TRBJ1-1; D remains unclear. The CDR3 totals 11 residues. Between the trimmed V and J ends, which lost 4 bases and 6 bases, there was a span of 9 bases. Germline assignment: CDR1 DFQATT and CDR2 SNEGSKA (reference sequence). In DNA, the CDR3 is TGCAGTGCTACCTGGGGTGCTGAAGCTTTCTTT. It is translated as CSATWGAEAFF.

This chain uses TRBV7-8 with TRBJ2-5, with TRBD2 matching over 10 bases. This CDR3 contains 15 residues. Germline lookup yields CDR1 SGHVS and CDR2 FQNEAQ. V lost 5 bases, J lost 3 bases, and 6 bases stayed unmatched. CDR3 bases: TGTGCCAGCAGCCCGAGGACTAGCGGAAAAGAGACCCAGTACTTC. It yields the protein CASSPRTSGKETQYF.

This clonotype was observed at least ten times. The J gene is TRBJ2-7, the V gene TRBV5-1; D gene ambiguous. From germline, CDR1 is SGHRS and CDR2 YFSETQ. CDR3 length: 13 amino acids. Trimming cost V 1 base and J 5 bases, with 10 bases left between them. This CDR3 reads CASSLFQVHEQYF. Written as DNA, the CDR3 is TGCGCCAGCAGCTTGTTTCAGGTCCACGAGCAGTACTTC.

This chain connects TRBV5-1 to TRBJ1-4; the D gene is possibly TRBD1 (5 bases). With 4 bases removed from V and 0 bases from J, the gap between germline ends came to 7 bases. Per the germline V gene, CDR1 is SGHRS and CDR2 is YFSETQ. This CDR3 spans 14 amino acids. The CDR3, as DNA: TGCGCCAGCAGCAGGACAACAACTAATGAAAAACTGTTTTTT. It yields the protein CASSRTTTNEKLFF.

This clonotype was counted many times. In nucleotides, the CDR3 is TGTGCCAGCACCAACACGGCAGCGGGGGGGATGGAGACCCAGTACTTC. Translation: CASTNTAAGGMETQYF. V usage is TRBV12-3 or TRBV12-4 and J usage is TRBJ2-5; 10 bases fit TRBD2. The CDR3 extends over 16 amino acids. V gave up 7 bases and J gave up 5 bases; unmatched junction bases: 13.

This clonotype appeared many times. The V call is TRBV6-5, the J call TRBJ1-1; D is unclear. The CDR3 spans 13 residues. Germline-derived CDR1 and CDR2 are MNHEY and SVGAGI. The ends were cut back, 2 bases at V and 5 bases at J, with 9 bases in the middle. The CDR3 reads CASSYQVGTEAFF. The CDR3 DNA sequence: TGTGCCAGCAGTTACCAGGTGGGAACTGAAGCTTTCTTT.

This clonotype was found many times. The chain links TRBV29-1 to TRBJ1-1, with a tentative D call TRBD1 (6 bases). Germline values: CDR1 SQVTM, CDR2 ANQGSEA. V shed 7 bases and J shed 8 bases, with 14 bases lying between them. This CDR3 region has 11 residues. The CDR3: CSGRQEGEAFF. DNA for the CDR3: TGCAGCGGTCGACAGGAGGGCGAAGCTTTCTTT. Full variable domain (outside the CDR3, taken from reference TRBV29-1 and TRBJ1-1): SAVISQKPSRDICQRGTSLTIQCQVDSQVTMMFWYRQQPGQSLTLIATANQGSEATYESGFVIDKFPISRPNLTFSTLTVSNMSPEDSSIYLCSGRQEGEAFFGQGTRLTVV.

V is TRBV18 and J is TRBJ1-6; TRBD1 matches at 11 bases. This CDR3 is 16 amino acids long. Germline V gives CDR1 KGHSH, CDR2 LQKENI. Unmatched junction bases numbered 5, after V lost 3 bases and J lost 7 bases. The CDR3 nucleotides are TGTGCCAGCTCACCGAGGACAGGGGGCTGGAATTCACCCCTCCACTTT. Protein: CASSPRTGGWNSPLHF.

For this clonotype: A much larger clone differs from this one at a single base, so this may be a read error. The V gene is TRBV5-5, the J gene TRBJ2-2; D is possibly TRBD1 or TRBD2 (5 bases each). Trimming removed 4 bases from V and 6 bases from J, with 16 bases in between. The CDR3 has 15 amino acids. CDR1 SGHKS and CDR2 YYEKEE come from the germline V gene (reference sequence). In DNA form, the CDR3 reads TGTGCCAGCAGCAGAAGAGGGACGGACTCCGGGGAGCTGTTTTTT. Encoded protein: CASSRRGTDSGELFF.

This clonotype occurred many times. CDR3 sequence (DNA): TGTGCCAGCAGACAGGGAGACTATAGCAATCAGCCCCAGCATTTT. The encoded protein is CASRQGDYSNQPQHF. The V gene is TRBV6-1, the J gene TRBJ1-5; perhaps TRBD1 as D (6 bases). Germline V gene sequence: CDR1 MNHNS, CDR2 SASEGT. The length of the CDR3 is 15 residues. Trimming removed 6 bases from V and 0 bases from J, with 12 bases in between.

This clonotype was detected many times. The CDR3 loop reads CASSFSLNQPQHF. Written as DNA, the CDR3 is TGTGCCAGCAGTTTCTCCCTCAATCAGCCCCAGCATTTT. The chain joins TRBV12-3 or TRBV12-4 to TRBJ1-5; unclear D gene. V was cut by 3 bases and J by 3 bases, with 6 bases left in between. The CDR3 spans 13 residues.

This clonotype was observed many times. Written as DNA, the CDR3 is TGTGCCACCAGTGGGTCGACAGGGAGTTATAGCAATCAGCCCCAGCATTTT. The encoded protein is CATSGSTGSYSNQPQHF. The chain links TRBV24-1 to TRBJ1-5; 7 positions match TRBD1. The V and J ends lost 5 bases and 0 bases, in that order; junction bases with no gene match: 9. The CDR3 length is 17 residues. Germline V lookup: CDR1 KGHDR, CDR2 SFDVKD.

As to this clonotype: A read error may explain this, as a much larger clone is one base away. The chain combines TRBV5-1 with TRBJ2-6, with D possibly called TRBD1 or TRBD2 (5 bases each). CDR1 and CDR2 from the germline V gene are SGHRS and YFSETQ. The CDR3 extends over 15 amino acids. Written as DNA, the CDR3 is TGCGCCAGCAGCTTGGTCCGAGCCGGGGCCAACGTCCTGAGTTTC. Its translation: CASSLVRAGANVLSF.

This clonotype was observed many times. The genes are TRBV27 and TRBJ1-1; a weak D match, TRBD1 (6 bases). This CDR3 contains 16 residues. V was clipped by 4 bases and J by 5 bases, with 20 bases between them. Per germline, CDR1 MNHEY and CDR2 SMNVEV (reference sequence). The CDR3 nucleotides read TGTGCCAGCAGTTATCAGGGTCAGGAGGGGGGGACTGAAGCTTTCTTT. As protein: CASSYQGQEGGTEAFF.

This clonotype came up once. The CDR3 DNA reads TGTGCCAGCAGTTACTCGACTCCCAGATGGGGACAGGGGTCCTATGGCTACACCTTC. Protein sequence: CASSYSTPRWGQGSYGYTF. The chain combines TRBV6-2 or TRBV6-3 with TRBJ1-2, with 10 bases lining up with TRBD1. This CDR3 region has 19 residues. V dropped 0 bases and J dropped 4; count of bases not matched to a gene: 14. Germline values: CDR1 MNHEY, CDR2 SVGEGT.

V is TRBV24-1 and J is TRBJ2-2, with 7 positions matching TRBD1. CDR1 is KGHDR and CDR2 is SFDVKD in the germline V gene. The CDR3 loop spans 14 amino acids. The V gene end was trimmed by 10 bases and the J gene end by 3 bases; junction bases not matched to a gene: 7. CDR3 DNA sequence: TGTGCCACGAAAGGCCAGGGGGACACCGGGGAGCTGTTTTTT. Protein sequence: CATKGQGDTGELFF.